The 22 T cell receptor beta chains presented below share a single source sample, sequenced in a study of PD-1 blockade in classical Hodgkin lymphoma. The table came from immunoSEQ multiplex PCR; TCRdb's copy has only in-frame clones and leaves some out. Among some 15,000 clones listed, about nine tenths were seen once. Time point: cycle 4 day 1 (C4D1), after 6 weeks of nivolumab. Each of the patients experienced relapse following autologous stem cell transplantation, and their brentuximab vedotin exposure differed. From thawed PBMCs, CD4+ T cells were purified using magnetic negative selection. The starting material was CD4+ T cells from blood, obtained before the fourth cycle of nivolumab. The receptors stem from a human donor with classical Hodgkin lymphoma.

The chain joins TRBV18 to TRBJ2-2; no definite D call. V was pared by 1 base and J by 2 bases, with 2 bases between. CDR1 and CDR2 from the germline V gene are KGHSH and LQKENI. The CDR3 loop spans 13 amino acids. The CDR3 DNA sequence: TGTGCCAGCTCACCACAAAACACCGGGGAGCTGTTTTTT. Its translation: CASSPQNTGELFF.

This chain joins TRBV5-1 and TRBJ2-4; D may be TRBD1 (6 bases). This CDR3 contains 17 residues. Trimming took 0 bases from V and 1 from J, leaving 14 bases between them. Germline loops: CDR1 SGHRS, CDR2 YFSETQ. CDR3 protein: CASSLAGVHMAKNIQYF. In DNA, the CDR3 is TGCGCCAGCAGCTTGGCAGGGGTCCATATGGCCAAAAACATTCAGTACTTC.

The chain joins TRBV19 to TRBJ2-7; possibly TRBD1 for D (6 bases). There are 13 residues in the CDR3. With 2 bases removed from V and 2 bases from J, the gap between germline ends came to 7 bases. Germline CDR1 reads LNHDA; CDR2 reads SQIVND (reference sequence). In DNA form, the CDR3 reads TGTGCCAGTAGTATAAAGGGGGCCTACGAGCAGTACTTC. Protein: CASSIKGAYEQYF.

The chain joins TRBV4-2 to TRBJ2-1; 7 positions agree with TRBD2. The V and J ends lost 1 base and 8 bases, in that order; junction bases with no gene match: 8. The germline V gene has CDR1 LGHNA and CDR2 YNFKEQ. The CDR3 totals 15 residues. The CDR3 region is CASSQGSGKVDEQFF. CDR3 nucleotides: TGTGCCAGCAGCCAAGGGAGCGGGAAGGTGGATGAGCAGTTCTTC.

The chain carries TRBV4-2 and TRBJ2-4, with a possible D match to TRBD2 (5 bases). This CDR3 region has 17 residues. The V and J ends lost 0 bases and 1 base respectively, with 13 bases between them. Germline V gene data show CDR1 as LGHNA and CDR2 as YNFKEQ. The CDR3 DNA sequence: TGTGCCAGCAGCCAAGATACGGGGAATCAGGCCAAAAACATTCAGTACTTC. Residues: CASSQDTGNQAKNIQYF.

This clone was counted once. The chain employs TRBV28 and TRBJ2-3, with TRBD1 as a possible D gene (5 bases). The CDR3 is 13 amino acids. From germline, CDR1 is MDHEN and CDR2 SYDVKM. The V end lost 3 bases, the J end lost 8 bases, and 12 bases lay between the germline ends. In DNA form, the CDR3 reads TGTGCCAGCAGTTTGCAGGGAACGGGTACGCAGTATTTT. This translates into CASSLQGTGTQYF.

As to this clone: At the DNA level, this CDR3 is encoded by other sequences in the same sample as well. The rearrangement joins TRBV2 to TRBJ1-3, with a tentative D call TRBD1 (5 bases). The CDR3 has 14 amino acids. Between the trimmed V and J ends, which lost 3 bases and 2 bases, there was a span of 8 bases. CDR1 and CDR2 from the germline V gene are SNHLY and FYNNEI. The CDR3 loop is CASSEGTPGNTIYF. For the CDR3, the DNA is TGTGCCAGCAGTGAGGGGACCCCTGGAAACACCATATATTTT.

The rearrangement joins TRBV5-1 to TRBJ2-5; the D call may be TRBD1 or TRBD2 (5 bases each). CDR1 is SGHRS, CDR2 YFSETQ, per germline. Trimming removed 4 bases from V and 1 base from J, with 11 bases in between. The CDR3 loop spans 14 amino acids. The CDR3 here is CASSMGTSQETQYF. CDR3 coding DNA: TGCGCCAGCAGCATGGGGACGAGCCAAGAGACCCAGTACTTC.

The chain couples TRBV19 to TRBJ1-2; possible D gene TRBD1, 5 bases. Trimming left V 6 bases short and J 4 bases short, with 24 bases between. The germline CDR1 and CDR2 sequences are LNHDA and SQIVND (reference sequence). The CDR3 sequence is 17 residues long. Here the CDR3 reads CASSRKTPGNPPYGYTF. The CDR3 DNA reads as TGTGCCAGTAGCAGGAAGACTCCAGGGAATCCCCCCTATGGCTACACCTTC. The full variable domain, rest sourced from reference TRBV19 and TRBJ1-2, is DGGITQSPKYLFRKEGQNVTLSCEQNLNHDAMYWYRQDPGQGLRLIYYSQIVNDFQKGDIAEGYSVSREKKESFPLTVTSAQKNPTAFYLCASSRKTPGNPPYGYTFGSGTRLTVV.

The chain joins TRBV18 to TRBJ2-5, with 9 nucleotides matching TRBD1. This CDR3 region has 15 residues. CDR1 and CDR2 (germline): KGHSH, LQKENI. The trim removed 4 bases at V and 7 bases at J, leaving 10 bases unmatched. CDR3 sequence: CASSHTRDRDATQYF. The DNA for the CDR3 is TGTGCCAGCTCACACACACGGGACAGGGATGCGACCCAGTACTTC.

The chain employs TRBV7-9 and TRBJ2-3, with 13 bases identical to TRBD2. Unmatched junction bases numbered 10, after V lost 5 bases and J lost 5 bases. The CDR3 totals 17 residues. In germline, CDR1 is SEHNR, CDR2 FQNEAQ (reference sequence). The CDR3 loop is CASSKTTSGGAGDTQYF. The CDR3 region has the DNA TGTGCCAGCAGCAAAACAACTAGCGGGGGGGCGGGAGATACGCAGTATTTT.

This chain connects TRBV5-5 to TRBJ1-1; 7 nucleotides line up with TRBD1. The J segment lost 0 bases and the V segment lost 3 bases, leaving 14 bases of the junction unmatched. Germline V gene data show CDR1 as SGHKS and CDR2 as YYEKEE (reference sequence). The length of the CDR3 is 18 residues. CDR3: CASSSGGHRGGMNTEAFF. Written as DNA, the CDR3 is TGTGCCAGCAGCTCCGGTGGGCACAGGGGTGGAATGAACACTGAAGCTTTCTTT.

The CDR3 protein is CASSGQGGSYNEQFF. For the CDR3, the DNA is TGTGCCAGCAGCGGACAGGGGGGGTCCTACAATGAGCAGTTCTTC. The rearrangement uses TRBV13 and TRBJ2-1, with TRBD1 matching over 10 bases. CDR3 size: 15 residues. The ends lost 5 bases at V and 1 base at J; junction bases unmatched: 2. Germline assignment: CDR1 PRHDT and CDR2 FYEKMQ (reference sequence). The full variable domain, its missing parts supplied by reference TRBV13 and TRBJ2-1, is AAGVIQSPRHLIKEKRETATLKCYPIPRHDTVYWYQQGPGQDPQFLISFYEKMQSDKGSIPDRFSAQQFSDYHSELNMSSLELGDSALYFCASSGQGGSYNEQFFGPGTRLTVL.

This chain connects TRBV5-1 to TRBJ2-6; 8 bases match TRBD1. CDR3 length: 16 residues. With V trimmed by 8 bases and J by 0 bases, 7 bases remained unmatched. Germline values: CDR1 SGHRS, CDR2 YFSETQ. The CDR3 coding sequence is TGCGCCAGACCCGGGACAGGAGCCTCTGGGGCCAACGTCCTGACTTTC. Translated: CARPGTGASGANVLTF.

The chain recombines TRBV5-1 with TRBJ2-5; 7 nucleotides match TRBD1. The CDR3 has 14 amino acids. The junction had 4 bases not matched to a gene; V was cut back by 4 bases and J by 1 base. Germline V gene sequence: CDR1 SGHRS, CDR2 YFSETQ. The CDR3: CASSAHRGQETQYF. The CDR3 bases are TGCGCCAGCAGCGCTCACAGGGGCCAAGAGACCCAGTACTTC.

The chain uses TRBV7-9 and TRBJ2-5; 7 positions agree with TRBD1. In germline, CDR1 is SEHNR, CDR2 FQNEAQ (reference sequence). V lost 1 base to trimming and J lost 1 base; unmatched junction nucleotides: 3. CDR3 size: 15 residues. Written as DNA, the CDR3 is TGTGCCAGCAGCTTAGACCGGGACAGCCAAGAGACCCAGTACTTC. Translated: CASSLDRDSQETQYF.

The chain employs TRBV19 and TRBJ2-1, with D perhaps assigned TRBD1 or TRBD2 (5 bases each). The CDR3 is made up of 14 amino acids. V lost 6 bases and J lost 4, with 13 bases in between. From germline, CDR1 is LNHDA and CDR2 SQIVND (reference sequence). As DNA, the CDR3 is TGTGCCAGTAGGACCGGGACCGGATACAATGAGCAGTTCTTC. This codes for CASRTGTGYNEQFF.

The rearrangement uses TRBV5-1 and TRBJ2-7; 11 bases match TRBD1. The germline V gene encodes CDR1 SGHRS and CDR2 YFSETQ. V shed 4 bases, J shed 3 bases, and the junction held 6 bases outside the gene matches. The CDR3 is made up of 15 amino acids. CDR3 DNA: TGCGCCAGCAGCGTTACCGGGACAGGGGGCTACGAGCAGTACTTC. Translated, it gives CASSVTGTGGYEQYF.

CDR3 DNA sequence: TGTGCCAGCACCCTAGAGGGAGGACCCTACAATGAGCAGTTCTTC. This codes for CASTLEGGPYNEQFF. This chain links TRBV2 with TRBJ2-1, with TRBD2 as a possible D gene (6 bases). The CDR3 has 15 amino acids. Germline V gene data show CDR1 as SNHLY and CDR2 as FYNNEI. Trimming stripped 7 bases from V and 2 bases from J, with 15 bases between.

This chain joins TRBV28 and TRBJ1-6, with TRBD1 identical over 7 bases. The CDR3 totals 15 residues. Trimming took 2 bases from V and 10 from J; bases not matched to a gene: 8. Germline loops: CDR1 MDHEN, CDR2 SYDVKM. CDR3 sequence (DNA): TGTGCCAGCAGTTTACCACAGGGGATGGGGTCACCCCTCCACTTT. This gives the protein CASSLPQGMGSPLHF.

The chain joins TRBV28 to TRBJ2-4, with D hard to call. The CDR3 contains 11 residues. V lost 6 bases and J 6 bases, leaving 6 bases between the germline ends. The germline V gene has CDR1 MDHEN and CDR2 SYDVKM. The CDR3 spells CASRSPNIQYF. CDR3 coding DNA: TGTGCCAGCAGGAGTCCAAACATTCAGTACTTC.

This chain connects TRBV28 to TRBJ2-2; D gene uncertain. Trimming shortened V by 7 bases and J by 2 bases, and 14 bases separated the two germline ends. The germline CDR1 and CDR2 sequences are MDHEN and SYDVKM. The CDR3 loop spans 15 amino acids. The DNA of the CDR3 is TGTGCCAGCACCTCCCTTGGAGTTAACACCGGGGAGCTGTTTTTT. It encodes CASTSLGVNTGELFF.